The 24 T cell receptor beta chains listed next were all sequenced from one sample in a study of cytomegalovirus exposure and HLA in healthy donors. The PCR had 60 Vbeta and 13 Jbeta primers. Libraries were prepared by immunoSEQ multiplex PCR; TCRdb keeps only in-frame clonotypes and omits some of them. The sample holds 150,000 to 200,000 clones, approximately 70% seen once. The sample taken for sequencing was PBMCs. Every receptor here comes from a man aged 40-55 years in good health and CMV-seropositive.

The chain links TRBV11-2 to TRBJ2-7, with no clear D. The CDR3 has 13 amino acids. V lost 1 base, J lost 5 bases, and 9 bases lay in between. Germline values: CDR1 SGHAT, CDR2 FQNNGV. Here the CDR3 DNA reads TGTGCCAGCAGCTTAGTTCCCATCCACGAGCAGTACTTC. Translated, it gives CASSLVPIHEQYF. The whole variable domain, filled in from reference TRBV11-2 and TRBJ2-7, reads EAGVAQSPRYKIIEKRQSVAFWCNPISGHATLYWYQQILGQGPKLLIQFQNNGVVDDSQLPKDRFSAERLKGVDSTLKIQPAKLEDSAVYLCASSLVPIHEQYFGPGTRLTVT.

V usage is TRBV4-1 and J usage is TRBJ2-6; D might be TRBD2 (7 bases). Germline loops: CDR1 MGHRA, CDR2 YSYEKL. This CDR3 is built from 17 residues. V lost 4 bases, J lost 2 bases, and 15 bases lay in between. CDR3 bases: TGCGCCAGCAGCCTTCTCTCGGGGGGCGCTGGGGCCAACGTCCTGACTTTC. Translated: CASSLLSGGAGANVLTF.

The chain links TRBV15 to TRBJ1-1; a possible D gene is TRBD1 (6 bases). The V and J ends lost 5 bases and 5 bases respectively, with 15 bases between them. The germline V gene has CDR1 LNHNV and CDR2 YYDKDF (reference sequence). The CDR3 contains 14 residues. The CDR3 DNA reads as TGTGCCACCAGCTCCAGGAGGGGGGGGACTGAAGCTTTCTTT. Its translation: CATSSRRGGTEAFF.

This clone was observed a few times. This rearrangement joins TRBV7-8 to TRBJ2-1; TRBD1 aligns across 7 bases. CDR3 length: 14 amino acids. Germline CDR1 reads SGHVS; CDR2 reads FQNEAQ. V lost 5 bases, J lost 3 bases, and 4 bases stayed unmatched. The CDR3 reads CASSRRTGYNEQFF. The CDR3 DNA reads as TGTGCCAGCAGCCGTCGGACAGGCTACAATGAGCAGTTCTTC.

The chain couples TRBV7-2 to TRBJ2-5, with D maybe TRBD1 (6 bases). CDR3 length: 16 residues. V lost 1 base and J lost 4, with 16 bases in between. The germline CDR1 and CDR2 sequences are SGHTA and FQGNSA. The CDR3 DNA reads TGTGCCAGCAGCTTAGAGGTAGGGGGTGGACGAGAGACCCAGTACTTC. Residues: CASSLEVGGGRETQYF. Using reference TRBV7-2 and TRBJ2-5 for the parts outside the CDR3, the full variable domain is GAGVSQSPSNKVTEKGKDVELRCDPISGHTALYWYRQSLGQGLEFLIYFQGNSAPDKSGLPSDRFSAERTGGSVSTLTIQRTQQEDSAVYLCASSLEVGGGRETQYFGPGTRLLVL.

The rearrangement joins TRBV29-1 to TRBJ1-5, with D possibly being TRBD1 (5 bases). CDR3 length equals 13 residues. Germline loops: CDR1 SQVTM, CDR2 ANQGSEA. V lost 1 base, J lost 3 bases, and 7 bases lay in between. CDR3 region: CSVEGGVNQPQHF. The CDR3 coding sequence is TGCAGCGTTGAAGGGGGCGTCAATCAGCCCCAGCATTTT.

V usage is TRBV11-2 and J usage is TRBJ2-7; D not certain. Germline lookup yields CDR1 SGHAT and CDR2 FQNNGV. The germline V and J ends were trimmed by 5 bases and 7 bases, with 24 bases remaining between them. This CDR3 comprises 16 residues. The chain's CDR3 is CASSTTGSRLSGEQYF. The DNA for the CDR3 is TGTGCCAGCAGCACCACCGGGTCCCGATTATCTGGGGAGCAGTACTTC.

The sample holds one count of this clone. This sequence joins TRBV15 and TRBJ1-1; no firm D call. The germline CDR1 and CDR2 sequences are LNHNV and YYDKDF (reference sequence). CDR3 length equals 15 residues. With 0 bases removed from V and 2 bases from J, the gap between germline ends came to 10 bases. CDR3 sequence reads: CATSRDRSGNTEAFF. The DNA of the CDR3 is TGTGCCACCAGCAGAGATCGGAGCGGAAACACTGAAGCTTTCTTT.

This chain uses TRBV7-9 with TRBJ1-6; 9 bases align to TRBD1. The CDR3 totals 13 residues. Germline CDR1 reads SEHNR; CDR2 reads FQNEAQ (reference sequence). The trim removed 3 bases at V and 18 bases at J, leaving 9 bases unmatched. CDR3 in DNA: TGTGCCAGCAGCTTGCGGGGACAGGGCAATTACCACTTT. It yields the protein CASSLRGQGNYHF.

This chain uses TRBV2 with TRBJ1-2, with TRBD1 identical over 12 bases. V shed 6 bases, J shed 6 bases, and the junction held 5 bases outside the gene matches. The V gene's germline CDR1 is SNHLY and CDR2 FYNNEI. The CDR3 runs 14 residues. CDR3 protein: CASRGQGARDGYTF. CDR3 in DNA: TGTGCCAGCAGGGGACAGGGGGCGCGGGATGGCTACACCTTC.

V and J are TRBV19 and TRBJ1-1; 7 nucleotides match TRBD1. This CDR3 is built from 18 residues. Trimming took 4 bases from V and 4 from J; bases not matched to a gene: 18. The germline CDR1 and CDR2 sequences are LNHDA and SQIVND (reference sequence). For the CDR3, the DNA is TGTGCCAGTAGTACCGGCAGGGGGTATAGGGGTCGGGCCACTGAAGCTTTCTTT. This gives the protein CASSTGRGYRGRATEAFF.

The CDR3 here is CASSQEPPGGFGYGYTF. In nucleotides, the CDR3 is TGCGCCAGCAGCCAAGAGCCCCCGGGGGGGTTTGGGTATGGCTACACCTTC. This rearrangement joins TRBV4-3 to TRBJ1-2, with TRBD1 as a possible D gene (5 bases). Germline CDR1 reads LGHNA; CDR2 reads YSLEER. V was shortened by 0 bases and J by 5 bases, with 19 bases between the two germline ends. The CDR3 totals 17 residues.

The CDR3 coding sequence is TGTGCCAGTAGTACGCGCAGGGAAAGGGGTAATTCACCCCTCCACTTT. It yields the protein CASSTRRERGNSPLHF. The chain is built from TRBV19 and TRBJ1-6; D is possibly TRBD1 (5 bases). The V and J ends lost 4 bases and 6 bases respectively, with 16 bases between them. The CDR3 loop spans 16 amino acids. The germline V gene has CDR1 LNHDA and CDR2 SQIVND (reference sequence).

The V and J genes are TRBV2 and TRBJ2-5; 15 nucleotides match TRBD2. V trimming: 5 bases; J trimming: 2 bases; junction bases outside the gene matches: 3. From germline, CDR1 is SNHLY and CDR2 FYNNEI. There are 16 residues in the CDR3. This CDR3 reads CASSRTSGGVQETQYF. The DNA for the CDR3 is TGTGCCAGCAGTCGGACTAGCGGGGGGGTACAAGAGACCCAGTACTTC.

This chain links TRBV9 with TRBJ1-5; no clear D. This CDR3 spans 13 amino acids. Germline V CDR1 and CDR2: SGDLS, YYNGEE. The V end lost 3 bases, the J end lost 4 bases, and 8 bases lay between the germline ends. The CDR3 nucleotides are TGTGCCAGCAGCGCGGACTTGAATCAGCCCCAGCATTTT. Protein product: CASSADLNQPQHF. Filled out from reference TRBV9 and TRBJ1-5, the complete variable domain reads DSGVTQTPKHLITATGQRVTLRCSPRSGDLSVYWYQQSLDQGLQFLIQYYNGEERAKGNILERFSAQQFPDLHSELNLSSLELGDSALYFCASSADLNQPQHFGDGTRLSIL.

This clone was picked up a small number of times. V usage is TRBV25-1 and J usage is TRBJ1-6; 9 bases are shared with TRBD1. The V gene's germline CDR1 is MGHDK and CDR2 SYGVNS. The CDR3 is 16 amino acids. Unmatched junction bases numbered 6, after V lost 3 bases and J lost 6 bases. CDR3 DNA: TGTGCCAGCAGTGACCCGGGACAGGGAGGTAATTCACCCCTCCACTTT. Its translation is CASSDPGQGGNSPLHF.

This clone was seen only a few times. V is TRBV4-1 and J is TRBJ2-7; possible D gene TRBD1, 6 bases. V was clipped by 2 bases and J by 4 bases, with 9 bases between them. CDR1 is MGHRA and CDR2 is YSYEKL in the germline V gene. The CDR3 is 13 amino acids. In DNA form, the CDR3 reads TGCGCCAGCAGCCAAAAACAGGGTTACGAGCAGTACTTC. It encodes CASSQKQGYEQYF.

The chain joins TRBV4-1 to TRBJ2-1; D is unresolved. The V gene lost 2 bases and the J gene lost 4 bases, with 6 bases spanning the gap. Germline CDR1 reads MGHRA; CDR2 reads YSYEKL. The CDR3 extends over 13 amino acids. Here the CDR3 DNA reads TGCGCCAGCAGCCAATATCAGTACAATGAGCAGTTCTTC. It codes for CASSQYQYNEQFF.

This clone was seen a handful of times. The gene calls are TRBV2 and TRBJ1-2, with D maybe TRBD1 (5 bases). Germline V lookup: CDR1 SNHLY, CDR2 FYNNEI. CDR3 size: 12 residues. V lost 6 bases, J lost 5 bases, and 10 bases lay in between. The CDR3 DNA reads TGTGCCAGCAGAGTGGGGGGGTATGGCTACACCTTC. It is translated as CASRVGGYGYTF.

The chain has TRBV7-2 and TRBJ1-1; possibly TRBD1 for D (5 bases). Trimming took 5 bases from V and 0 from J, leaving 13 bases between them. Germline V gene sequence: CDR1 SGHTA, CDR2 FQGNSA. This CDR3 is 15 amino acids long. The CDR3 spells CASSLLGGMNTEAFF. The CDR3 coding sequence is TGTGCCAGCAGCCTCCTGGGGGGAATGAACACTGAAGCTTTCTTT.

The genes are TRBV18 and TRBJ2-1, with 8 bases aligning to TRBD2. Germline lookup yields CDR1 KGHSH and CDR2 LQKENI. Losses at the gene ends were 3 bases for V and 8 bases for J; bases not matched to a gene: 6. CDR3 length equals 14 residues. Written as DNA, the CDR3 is TGTGCCAGCTCACCCCGTCGGGGGGGCGATGAGCAGTTCTTC. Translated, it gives CASSPRRGGDEQFF.

In DNA, the CDR3 is TGTGCCAGCAGCTTATCTCGGGACACCTACGAGCAGTACTTC. It specifies CASSLSRDTYEQYF. The chain carries TRBV7-2 and TRBJ2-7; D possibly corresponds to TRBD1 (6 bases). The V end was cut by 2 bases, the J end by 2 bases, with 10 bases between. The CDR3 is 14 amino acids. Germline lookup yields CDR1 SGHTA and CDR2 FQGNSA.

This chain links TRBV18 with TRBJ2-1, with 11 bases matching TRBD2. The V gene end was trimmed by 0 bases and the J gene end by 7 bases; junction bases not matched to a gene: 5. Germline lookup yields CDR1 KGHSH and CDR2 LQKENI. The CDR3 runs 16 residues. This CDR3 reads CASSPPTSGVGNEQFF. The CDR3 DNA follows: TGTGCCAGCTCACCACCGACTAGCGGGGTAGGTAATGAGCAGTTCTTC.

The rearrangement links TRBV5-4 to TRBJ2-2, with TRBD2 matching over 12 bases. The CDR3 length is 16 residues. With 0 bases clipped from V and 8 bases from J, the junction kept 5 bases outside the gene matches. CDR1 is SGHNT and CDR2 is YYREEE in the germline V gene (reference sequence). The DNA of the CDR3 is TGTGCCAGCAGCTTGGCGGGACTAGCGGGTCGGGGGGAGCTGTTTTTT. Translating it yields CASSLAGLAGRGELFF.